This T cell receptor (beta chain) was recovered during a study of blood T cell repertoires in COVID-19. As originally analysed: Estimation of nucleated cell counts relied on the amplification of reference gene primers. Some clones are missing from TCRdb's copy, which holds only in-frame ones; the method was immunoSEQ multiplex PCR. V and J calls and clone size are copied from that table; D and trimming were computed from the DNA. The sample has 100,000 to 150,000 clones, around 83% seen once. V lost 5 bases, J lost 8 bases, and 7 bases stayed unmatched. CDR3 length equals 13 residues. Sequencing was done on a sample of peripheral blood. This sequence originates from a woman between 50 and 59 years old with acute or convalescent COVID-19. The rearrangement joins TRBV12-3 or TRBV12-4 to TRBJ1-2, with 8 nucleotides matching TRBD1. The CDR3: CASSPGTGRGYTF. DNA for the CDR3: TGTGCCAGCAGTCCAGGGACAGGTCGCGGCTACACCTTC.